This is a list of T cell receptor beta chains from one sample in a study of T cells in localized non-small cell lung cancer. TCRdb's table, derived via immunoSEQ multiplex PCR, lists solely in-frame clones and lacks some. The sample contains around 26,000 clones, 65% to 85% of which appear only once. The input for sequencing was peripheral blood, taken before any cancer treatment. Source of these receptors: a man between 40 and 70 years old with stage III squamous cell lung carcinoma. Both conserved end residues are part of each CDR3. Each record gives: J gene, D gene, V gene, clone size, CDR3 protein, CDR3 DNA. A D gene is named only where the DNA matches it firmly. Not all rows give a size; the values are once, few, many and, for expanded clones, a class.

J gene: TRBJ2-2; D gene: NA; V gene: TRBV29-1; clone size: NA; CDR3 protein: CSVEATGELFF; CDR3 DNA: TGCAGCGTTGAAGCCACCGGGGAGCTGTTTTTT
J gene: TRBJ1-2; D gene: NA; V gene: TRBV19; clone size: NA; CDR3 protein: CASSYRYGYTF; CDR3 DNA: TGTGCCAGTAGTTACCGGTATGGCTACACCTTC
J gene: TRBJ1-1; D gene: NA; V gene: TRBV30; clone size: few; CDR3 protein: CAWSVALNTEAFF; CDR3 DNA: TGTGCCTGGAGTGTGGCCCTGAACACTGAAGCTTTCTTT
J gene: TRBJ2-3; D gene: NA; V gene: TRBV7-8; clone size: few; CDR3 protein: CASSSPGPTEDTQYF; CDR3 DNA: TGTGCCAGCAGCTCTCCGGGACCAACGGAAGATACGCAGTATTTT
J gene: TRBJ1-6; D gene: NA; V gene: TRBV19; clone size: NA; CDR3 protein: CASSIVGSGSSYNSPLHF; CDR3 DNA: TGTGCCAGTAGTATAGTCGGGTCGGGGAGCTCCTATAATTCACCCCTCCACTTT
J gene: TRBJ2-3; D gene: NA; V gene: TRBV11-3; clone size: NA; CDR3 protein: CASSPRVSTDTQYF; CDR3 DNA: TGTGCCAGCAGCCCCCGAGTAAGCACAGATACGCAGTATTTT
J gene: TRBJ2-5; D gene: TRBD1; V gene: TRBV5-4; clone size: NA; CDR3 protein: CASSRDSQETQYF; CDR3 DNA: TGTGCCAGCAGCCGGGACAGCCAAGAGACCCAGTACTTC
J gene: TRBJ1-2; D gene: TRBD1; V gene: TRBV28; clone size: NA; CDR3 protein: CASNLQGATGYTF; CDR3 DNA: TGTGCCAGCAATCTACAGGGGGCCACTGGCTACACCTTC
J gene: TRBJ1-3; D gene: NA; V gene: TRBV7-9; clone size: NA; CDR3 protein: CASSPGGSRSGNTIYF; CDR3 DNA: TGTGCCAGCAGCCCCGGGGGCAGTCGCTCTGGAAACACCATATATTTT
J gene: TRBJ1-2; D gene: NA; V gene: TRBV19; clone size: few; CDR3 protein: CASSIDAGFHNGYTF; CDR3 DNA: TGTGCCAGTAGTATTGACGCAGGGTTCCACAATGGCTACACCTTC
J gene: TRBJ1-1; D gene: NA; V gene: TRBV7-8; clone size: few; CDR3 protein: CASSRDRSAIGAAFF; CDR3 DNA: TGTGCCAGCAGCCGGGACCGGTCGGCAATCGGGGCAGCTTTCTTT
J gene: TRBJ1-3; D gene: NA; V gene: TRBV25-1; clone size: NA; CDR3 protein: CASSKQVGNTIYF; CDR3 DNA: TGTGCCAGCTCGAAACAGGTCGGAAACACCATATATTTT
J gene: TRBJ2-2; D gene: NA; V gene: TRBV28; clone size: few; CDR3 protein: CASSLATATGELFF; CDR3 DNA: TGTGCCAGCAGTTTAGCCACGGCCACCGGGGAGCTGTTTTTT
J gene: TRBJ2-7; D gene: TRBD2; V gene: TRBV19; clone size: NA; CDR3 protein: CASTQRETYEQYF; CDR3 DNA: TGTGCCAGTACTCAGCGGGAGACCTACGAGCAGTACTTC
J gene: TRBJ1-1; D gene: NA; V gene: TRBV27; clone size: NA; CDR3 protein: CASSSYTEAFF; CDR3 DNA: TGTGCCAGCAGTTCCTACACTGAAGCTTTCTTT
J gene: TRBJ2-3; D gene: TRBD2; V gene: TRBV13; clone size: few; CDR3 protein: CASSFGGGGGTDTQYF; CDR3 DNA: TGTGCCAGCAGCTTTGGCGGCGGGGGGGGCACAGATACGCAGTATTTT
J gene: TRBJ2-3; D gene: TRBD2; V gene: TRBV11-3; clone size: NA; CDR3 protein: CASSLGGDLDTQYF; CDR3 DNA: TGTGCCAGCAGCCTCGGGGGGGATCTAGATACGCAGTATTTT
J gene: TRBJ2-1; D gene: TRBD1; V gene: TRBV18; clone size: NA; CDR3 protein: CASSPTPGQGFDGEQFF; CDR3 DNA: TGTGCCAGCTCACCGACACCAGGACAGGGGTTCGATGGTGAGCAGTTCTTC
J gene: TRBJ2-2; D gene: NA; V gene: TRBV12-5; clone size: NA; CDR3 protein: CASGLVPTGELFF; CDR3 DNA: TGTGCTAGTGGTTTGGTCCCCACCGGGGAGCTGTTTTTT
J gene: TRBJ1-1; D gene: NA; V gene: TRBV5-5; clone size: NA; CDR3 protein: CASSPVGVPEAFF; CDR3 DNA: TGTGCCAGCAGCCCGGTGGGGGTTCCTGAAGCTTTCTTT
J gene: TRBJ2-1; D gene: NA; V gene: TRBV27; clone size: NA; CDR3 protein: CASSFRTYNEQFF; CDR3 DNA: TGTGCCAGCAGTTTCAGAACTTACAATGAGCAGTTCTTC
J gene: TRBJ2-5; D gene: TRBD2; V gene: TRBV27; clone size: NA; CDR3 protein: CASSPERGLAGVGETQYF; CDR3 DNA: TGTGCCAGCAGCCCGGAGCGGGGACTAGCGGGAGTTGGGGAGACCCAGTACTTC
J gene: TRBJ1-1; D gene: NA; V gene: TRBV14; clone size: NA; CDR3 protein: CASSHDTTAFF; CDR3 DNA: TGTGCCAGCAGCCACGACACAACGGCTTTCTTT
J gene: TRBJ2-7; D gene: NA; V gene: TRBV2; clone size: NA; CDR3 protein: CASMDAYEQYF; CDR3 DNA: TGTGCCAGCATGGACGCCTACGAGCAGTACTTC
J gene: TRBJ2-7; D gene: TRBD2; V gene: TRBV10-1; clone size: NA; CDR3 protein: CASSGGNSGKYEQYF; CDR3 DNA: TGCGCCAGCAGTGGAGGAAATAGCGGGAAATACGAGCAGTACTTC
J gene: TRBJ2-5; D gene: TRBD1; V gene: TRBV5-4; clone size: NA; CDR3 protein: CASSLTSGTGGETQYF; CDR3 DNA: TGTGCCAGCAGCTTGACTTCCGGGACAGGGGGCGAGACCCAGTACTTC
J gene: TRBJ1-1; D gene: NA; V gene: TRBV9; clone size: NA; CDR3 protein: CASSVEPKNTEAFF; CDR3 DNA: TGTGCCAGCAGCGTAGAACCGAAGAACACTGAAGCTTTCTTT
J gene: TRBJ2-2; D gene: NA; V gene: TRBV7-3; clone size: once; CDR3 protein: CASSFNRHTGELFF; CDR3 DNA: TGTGCCAGCAGCTTTAACCGGCACACCGGGGAGCTGTTTTTT
J gene: TRBJ1-1; D gene: TRBD1; V gene: TRBV5-1; clone size: NA; CDR3 protein: CASSLFGTGTMNTEAFF; CDR3 DNA: TGCGCCAGCAGCTTGTTTGGGACAGGGACGATGAACACTGAAGCTTTCTTT
J gene: TRBJ1-1; D gene: NA; V gene: TRBV6-6; clone size: NA; CDR3 protein: CASSLPLPSTEAFF; CDR3 DNA: TGTGCCAGCAGTTTACCCCTACCAAGCACTGAAGCTTTCTTT
J gene: TRBJ2-4; D gene: NA; V gene: TRBV7-2; clone size: NA; CDR3 protein: CASSSSPIQYF; CDR3 DNA: TGTGCCAGCAGCTCGTCCCCCATTCAGTACTTC
J gene: TRBJ1-3; D gene: NA; V gene: TRBV29-1; clone size: once; CDR3 protein: CSVLRTDYSGNTIYF; CDR3 DNA: TGCAGCGTTCTCCGGACGGATTATTCTGGAAACACCATATATTTT
J gene: TRBJ1-5; D gene: NA; V gene: TRBV18; clone size: NA; CDR3 protein: CASSPSGDSNQPQHF; CDR3 DNA: TGTGCCAGCTCACCGTCGGGAGATAGCAATCAGCCCCAGCATTTT
J gene: TRBJ1-5; D gene: NA; V gene: TRBV28; clone size: NA; CDR3 protein: CASSLKGGPSSQPQHF; CDR3 DNA: TGTGCCAGCAGTTTAAAGGGGGGGCCATCAAGTCAGCCCCAGCATTTT
J gene: TRBJ2-1; D gene: NA; V gene: TRBV27; clone size: NA; CDR3 protein: CASSLLGGRVGNEQFF; CDR3 DNA: TGTGCCAGCAGTTTATTGGGGGGCAGGGTGGGCAATGAGCAGTTCTTC
J gene: TRBJ2-1; D gene: TRBD1; V gene: TRBV9; clone size: NA; CDR3 protein: CASSATGGDNEQFF; CDR3 DNA: TGTGCCAGCAGCGCCACAGGGGGCGACAATGAGCAGTTCTTC
J gene: TRBJ1-1; D gene: NA; V gene: TRBV19; clone size: NA; CDR3 protein: CASSITPEAGGAFF; CDR3 DNA: TGTGCCAGTAGTATAACCCCCGAGGCGGGGGGAGCTTTCTTT
J gene: TRBJ1-4; D gene: NA; V gene: TRBV6-1; clone size: few; CDR3 protein: CASSDLGGEKLFF; CDR3 DNA: TGTGCCAGCTCAGACCTCGGGGGTGAAAAACTGTTTTTT
J gene: TRBJ2-3; D gene: NA; V gene: TRBV5-1; clone size: NA; CDR3 protein: CASSLKGGPDTQYF; CDR3 DNA: TGCGCCAGCAGCTTAAAGGGGGGCCCAGATACGCAGTATTTT
J gene: TRBJ2-1; D gene: NA; V gene: TRBV7-9; clone size: NA; CDR3 protein: CASSPHNEQFF; CDR3 DNA: TGTGCCAGCAGCCCGCACAATGAGCAGTTCTTC
J gene: TRBJ2-6; D gene: NA; V gene: TRBV10-3; clone size: few; CDR3 protein: CAIPADPGARGANVLTF; CDR3 DNA: TGTGCCATCCCTGCGGATCCAGGGGCGCGGGGGGCCAACGTCCTGACTTTC
J gene: TRBJ2-7; D gene: NA; V gene: TRBV18; clone size: NA; CDR3 protein: CASSRNNGYEQYF; CDR3 DNA: TGTGCCAGCTCCCGAAATAACGGGTACGAGCAGTACTTC
J gene: TRBJ2-3; D gene: NA; V gene: TRBV6-5; clone size: NA; CDR3 protein: CASSPQSSSTDTQYF; CDR3 DNA: TGTGCCAGCAGCCCACAGAGTTCTAGCACAGATACGCAGTATTTT